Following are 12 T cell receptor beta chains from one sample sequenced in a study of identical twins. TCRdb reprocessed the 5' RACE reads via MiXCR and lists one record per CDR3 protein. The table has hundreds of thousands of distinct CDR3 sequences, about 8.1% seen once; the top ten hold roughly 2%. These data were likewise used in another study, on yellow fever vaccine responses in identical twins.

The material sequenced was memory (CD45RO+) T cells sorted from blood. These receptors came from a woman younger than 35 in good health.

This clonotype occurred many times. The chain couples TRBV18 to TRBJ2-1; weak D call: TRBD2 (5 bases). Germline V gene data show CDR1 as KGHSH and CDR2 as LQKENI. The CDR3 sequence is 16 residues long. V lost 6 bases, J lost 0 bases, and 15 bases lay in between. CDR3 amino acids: CASSPRESSSYNEQFF. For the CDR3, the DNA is TGTGCCAGCTCCCCAAGGGAGTCTAGCTCCTACAATGAGCAGTTCTTC.

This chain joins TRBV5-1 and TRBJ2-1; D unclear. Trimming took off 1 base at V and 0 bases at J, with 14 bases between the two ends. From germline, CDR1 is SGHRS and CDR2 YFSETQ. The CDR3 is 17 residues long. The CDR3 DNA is TGCGCCAGCAGCTTGACCGGATTCTATAGCTCCTACAATGAGCAGTTCTTC. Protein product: CASSLTGFYSSYNEQFF.

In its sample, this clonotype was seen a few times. The CDR3 loop reads CASLHRGTSYEQYF. CDR3 sequence (DNA): TGTGCCAGCCTCCATAGGGGGACGTCCTACGAGCAGTACTTC. The rearrangement links TRBV2 to TRBJ2-7; possible D gene TRBD1, 6 bases. Trimming removed 8 bases at V and 1 base at J, with 15 bases between. This CDR3 spans 14 amino acids. CDR1 SNHLY and CDR2 FYNNEI come from the germline V gene.

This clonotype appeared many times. The CDR3 region is CSVLQPGQEYGYTF. Written as DNA, the CDR3 is TGCAGCGTCCTCCAACCGGGACAGGAATATGGCTACACCTTC. This chain connects TRBV29-1 to TRBJ1-2; 8 bases match TRBD1. The V gene end was trimmed by 6 bases and the J gene end by 5 bases; junction bases not matched to a gene: 11. The CDR3 sequence is 14 residues long. In germline, CDR1 is SQVTM, CDR2 ANQGSEA.

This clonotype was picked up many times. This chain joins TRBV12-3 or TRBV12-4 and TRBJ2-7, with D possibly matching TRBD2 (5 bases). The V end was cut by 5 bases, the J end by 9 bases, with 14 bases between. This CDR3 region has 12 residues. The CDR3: CASSVDSLGQYV. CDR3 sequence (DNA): TGTGCCAGCAGTGTGGACTCGCTCGGGCAGTACGTC.

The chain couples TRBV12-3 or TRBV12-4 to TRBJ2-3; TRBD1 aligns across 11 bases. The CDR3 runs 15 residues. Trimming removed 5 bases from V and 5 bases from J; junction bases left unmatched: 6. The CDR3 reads CASSRDRGSGDTQYF. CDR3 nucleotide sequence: TGTGCCAGCAGTCGGGACAGGGGGTCGGGAGATACGCAGTATTTT.

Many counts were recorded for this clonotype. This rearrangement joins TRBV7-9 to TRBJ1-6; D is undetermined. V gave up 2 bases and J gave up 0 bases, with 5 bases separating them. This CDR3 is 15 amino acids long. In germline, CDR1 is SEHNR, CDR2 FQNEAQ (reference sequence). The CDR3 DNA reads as TGTGCCAGCAGCTTACCGAGCTCCTATAATTCACCCCTCCACTTT. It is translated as CASSLPSSYNSPLHF. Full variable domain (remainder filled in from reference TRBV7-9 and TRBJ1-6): DTGVSQNPRHKITKRGQNVTFRCDPISEHNRLYWYRQTLGQGPEFLTYFQNEAQLEKSRLLSDRFSAERPKGSFSTLEIQRTEQGDSAMYLCASSLPSSYNSPLHFGNGTRLTVT.

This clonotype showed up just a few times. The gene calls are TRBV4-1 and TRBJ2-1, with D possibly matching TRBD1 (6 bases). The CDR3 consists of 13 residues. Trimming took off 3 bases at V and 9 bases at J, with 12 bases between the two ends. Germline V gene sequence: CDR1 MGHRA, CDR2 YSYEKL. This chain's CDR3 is CASSHPGTSEQFF. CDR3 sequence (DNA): TGCGCCAGCAGCCACCCTGGGACAAGTGAGCAGTTCTTC.

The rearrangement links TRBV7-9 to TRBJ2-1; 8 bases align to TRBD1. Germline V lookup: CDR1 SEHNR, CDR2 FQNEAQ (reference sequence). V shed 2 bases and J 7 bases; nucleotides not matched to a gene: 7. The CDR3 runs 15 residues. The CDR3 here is CASSLQGALVNEQFF. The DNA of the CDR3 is TGTGCCAGCAGCTTACAGGGGGCGCTTGTTAATGAGCAGTTCTTC.

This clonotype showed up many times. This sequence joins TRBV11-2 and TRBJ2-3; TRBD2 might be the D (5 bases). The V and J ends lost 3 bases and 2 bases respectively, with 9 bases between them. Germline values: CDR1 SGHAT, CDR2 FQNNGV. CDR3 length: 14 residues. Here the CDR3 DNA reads TGTGCCAGCAGCTTGGACTGGGCCACAGATACGCAGTATTTT. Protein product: CASSLDWATDTQYF. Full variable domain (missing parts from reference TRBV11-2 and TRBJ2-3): EAGVAQSPRYKIIEKRQSVAFWCNPISGHATLYWYQQILGQGPKLLIQFQNNGVVDDSQLPKDRFSAERLKGVDSTLKIQPAKLEDSAVYLCASSLDWATDTQYFGPGTRLTVL.

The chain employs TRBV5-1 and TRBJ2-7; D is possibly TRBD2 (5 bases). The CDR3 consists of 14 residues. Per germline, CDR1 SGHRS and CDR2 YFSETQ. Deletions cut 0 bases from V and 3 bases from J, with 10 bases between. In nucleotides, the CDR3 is TGCGCCAGCAGCTTGGGGTCGGGGTGCTACGAGCAGTACGTC. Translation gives CASSLGSGCYEQYV.

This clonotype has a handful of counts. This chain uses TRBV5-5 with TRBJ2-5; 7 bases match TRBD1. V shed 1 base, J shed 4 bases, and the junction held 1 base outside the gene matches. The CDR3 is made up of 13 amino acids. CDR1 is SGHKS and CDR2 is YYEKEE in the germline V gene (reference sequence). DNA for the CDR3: TGTGCCAGCAGCTTGCCAGGGGGAGAGACCCAGTACTTC. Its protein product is CASSLPGGETQYF.